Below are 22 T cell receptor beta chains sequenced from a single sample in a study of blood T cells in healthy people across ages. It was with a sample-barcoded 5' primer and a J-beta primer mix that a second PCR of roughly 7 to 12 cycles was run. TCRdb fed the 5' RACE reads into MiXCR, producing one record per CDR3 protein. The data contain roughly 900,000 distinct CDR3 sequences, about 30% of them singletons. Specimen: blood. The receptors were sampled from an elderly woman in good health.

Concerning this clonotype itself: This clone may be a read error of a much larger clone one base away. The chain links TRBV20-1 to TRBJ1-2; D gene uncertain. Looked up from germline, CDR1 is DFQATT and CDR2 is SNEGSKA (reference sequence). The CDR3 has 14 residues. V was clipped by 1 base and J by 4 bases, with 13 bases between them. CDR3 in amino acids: CSARGEGSFYGYTF. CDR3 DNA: TGCAGTGCTAGAGGGGAGGGCAGTTTCTATGGCTACACCTTC.

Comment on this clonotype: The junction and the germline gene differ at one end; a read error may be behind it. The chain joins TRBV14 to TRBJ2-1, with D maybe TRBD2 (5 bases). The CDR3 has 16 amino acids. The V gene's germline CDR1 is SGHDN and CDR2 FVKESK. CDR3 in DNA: TGTGCCAGCAGCCAAGAGCCTGGACGGGGAGACAACGAGCAGTTCTTC. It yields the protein CASSQEPGRGDNEQFF.

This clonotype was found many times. CDR3 DNA sequence: TGCGCCAGCAGCGAGGGACTAGCGGGGCAGGAGACCCAGTACTTC. It specifies CASSEGLAGQETQYF. The V and J genes are TRBV5-1 and TRBJ2-5; 13 positions match TRBD2. The V and J ends lost 4 bases and 5 bases, in that order; junction bases with no gene match: 5. Germline V gene lookup returns CDR1 SGHRS and CDR2 YFSETQ. This CDR3 is built from 15 residues.

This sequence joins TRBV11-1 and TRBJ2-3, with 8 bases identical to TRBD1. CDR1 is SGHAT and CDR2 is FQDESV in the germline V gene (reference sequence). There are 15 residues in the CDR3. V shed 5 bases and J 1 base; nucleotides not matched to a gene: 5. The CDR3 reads CASSRTGFRTDTQYF. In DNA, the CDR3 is TGTGCCAGCAGCCGGACAGGGTTTCGCACAGATACGCAGTATTTT.

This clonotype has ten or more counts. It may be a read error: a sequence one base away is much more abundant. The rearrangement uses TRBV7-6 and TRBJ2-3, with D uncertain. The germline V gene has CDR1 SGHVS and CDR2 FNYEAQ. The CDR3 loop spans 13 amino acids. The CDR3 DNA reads TGTGCCAACAGCTTAGGGAGCACAGATACGCAGTATTTT. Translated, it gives CANSLGSTDTQYF.

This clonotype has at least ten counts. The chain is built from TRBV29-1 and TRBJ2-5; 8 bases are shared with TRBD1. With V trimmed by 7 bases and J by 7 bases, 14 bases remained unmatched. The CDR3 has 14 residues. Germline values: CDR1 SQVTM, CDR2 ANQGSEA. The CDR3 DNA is TGCAGCGGACGAGGGACAGGCGCAAAAGGGACCCAGTACTTC. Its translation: CSGRGTGAKGTQYF.

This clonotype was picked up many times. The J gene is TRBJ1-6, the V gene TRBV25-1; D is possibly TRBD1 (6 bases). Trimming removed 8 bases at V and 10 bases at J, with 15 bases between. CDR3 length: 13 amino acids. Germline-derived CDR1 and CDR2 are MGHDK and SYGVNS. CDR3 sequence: CASRTGNNSPLHF. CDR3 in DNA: TGTGCCAGCCGAACAGGGAACAACTCACCCCTCCACTTT. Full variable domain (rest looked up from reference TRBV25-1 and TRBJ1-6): EADIYQTPRYLVIGTGKKITLECSQTMGHDKMYWYQQDPGMELHLIHYSYGVNSTEKGDLSSESTVSRIRTEHFPLTLESARPSHTSQYLCASRTGNNSPLHFGNGTRLTVT.

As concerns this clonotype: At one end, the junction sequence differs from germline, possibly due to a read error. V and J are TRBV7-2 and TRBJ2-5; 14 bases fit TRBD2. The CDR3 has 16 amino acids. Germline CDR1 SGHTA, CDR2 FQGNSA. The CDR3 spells CTGSLSRGTSGGPQYF. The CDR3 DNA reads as TGTACCGGCAGCTTATCGAGAGGGACTAGCGGGGGACCGCAGTACTTC.

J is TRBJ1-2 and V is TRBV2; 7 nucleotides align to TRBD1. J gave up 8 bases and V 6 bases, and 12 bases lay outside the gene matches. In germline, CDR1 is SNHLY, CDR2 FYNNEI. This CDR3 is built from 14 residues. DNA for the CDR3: TGTGCCAGCAGGGATCTACAGGGGCTAGGGGGCTACACCTTC. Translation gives CASRDLQGLGGYTF.

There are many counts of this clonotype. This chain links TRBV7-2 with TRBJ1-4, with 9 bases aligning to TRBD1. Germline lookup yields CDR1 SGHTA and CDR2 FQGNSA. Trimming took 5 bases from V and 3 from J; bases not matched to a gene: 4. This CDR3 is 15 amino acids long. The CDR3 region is CASSGRQGANEKLFF. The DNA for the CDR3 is TGTGCCAGCAGCGGCAGACAGGGGGCTAATGAAAAACTGTTTTTT.

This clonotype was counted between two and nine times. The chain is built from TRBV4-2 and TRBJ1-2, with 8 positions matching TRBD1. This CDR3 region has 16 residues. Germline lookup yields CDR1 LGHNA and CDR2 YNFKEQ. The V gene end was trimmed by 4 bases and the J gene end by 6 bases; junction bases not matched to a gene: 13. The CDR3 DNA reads TGTGCCAGCAGCCGGAGTATCGGCAGGGGGCAGAATGGCTACACCTTC. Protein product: CASSRSIGRGQNGYTF.

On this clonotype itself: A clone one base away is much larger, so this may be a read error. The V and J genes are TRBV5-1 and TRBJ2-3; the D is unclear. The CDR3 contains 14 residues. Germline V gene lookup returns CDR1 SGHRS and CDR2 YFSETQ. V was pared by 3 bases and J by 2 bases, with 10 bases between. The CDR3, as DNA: TGCGCCAGCAGCTCGGACGGAAACACAGATACGCAGTATTTT. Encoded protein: CASSSDGNTDTQYF.

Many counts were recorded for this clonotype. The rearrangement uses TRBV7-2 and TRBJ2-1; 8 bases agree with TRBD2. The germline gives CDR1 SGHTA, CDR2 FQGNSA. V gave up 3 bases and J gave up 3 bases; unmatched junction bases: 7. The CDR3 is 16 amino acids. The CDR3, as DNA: TGTGCCAGCAGCTTTACAGCTAGCGGGTTCTACAATGAGCAGTTCTTC. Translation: CASSFTASGFYNEQFF.

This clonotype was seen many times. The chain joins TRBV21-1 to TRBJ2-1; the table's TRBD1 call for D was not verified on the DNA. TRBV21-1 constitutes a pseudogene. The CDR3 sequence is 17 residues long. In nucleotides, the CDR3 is TGTGCCAGCAGCATCCGGACAGGGAGGGGTTTACACAATGAGCAGTTCTTC. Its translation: CASSIRTGRGLHNEQFF.

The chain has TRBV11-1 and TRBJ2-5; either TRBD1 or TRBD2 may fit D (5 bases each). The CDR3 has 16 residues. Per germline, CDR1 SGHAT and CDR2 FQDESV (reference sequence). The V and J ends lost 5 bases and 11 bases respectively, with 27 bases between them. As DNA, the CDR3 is TGTGCCAGCAGCCTAATGGGGACCCTACGGACCAATGAGCAGTACTTC. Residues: CASSLMGTLRTNEQYF.

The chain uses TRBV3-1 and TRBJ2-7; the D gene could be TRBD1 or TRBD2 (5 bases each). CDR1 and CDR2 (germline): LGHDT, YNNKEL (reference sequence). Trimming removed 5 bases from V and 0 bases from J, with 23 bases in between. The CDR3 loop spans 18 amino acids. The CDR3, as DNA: TGTGCCAGCAGCGCCCCCGAAACGGGGCGGGCCTTCTCCTACGAGCAGTACTTC. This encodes CASSAPETGRAFSYEQYF.

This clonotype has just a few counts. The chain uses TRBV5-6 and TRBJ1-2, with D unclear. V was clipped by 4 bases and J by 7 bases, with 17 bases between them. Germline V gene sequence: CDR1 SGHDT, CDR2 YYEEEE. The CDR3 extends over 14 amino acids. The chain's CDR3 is CASSRTEFGSGYTF. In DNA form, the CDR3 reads TGTGCCAGCAGCCGAACGGAATTTGGGAGTGGCTACACCTTC.

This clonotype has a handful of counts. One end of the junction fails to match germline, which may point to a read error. CDR3 sequence: CASSLDGGPNSPLHF. The CDR3 DNA sequence: TGTGCTAGCAGCCTAGACGGGGGTCCCAATTCACCCCTCCACTTT. V gene TRBV7-7 combines with J gene TRBJ1-6; D may be TRBD1 (5 bases). The CDR3 length is 15 residues. The V gene's germline CDR1 is SSHAT and CDR2 FNYEAQ (reference sequence).

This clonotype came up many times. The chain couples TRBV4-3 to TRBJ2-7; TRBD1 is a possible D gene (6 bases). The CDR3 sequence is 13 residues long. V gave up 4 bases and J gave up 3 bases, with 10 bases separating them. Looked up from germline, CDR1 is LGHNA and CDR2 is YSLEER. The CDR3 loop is CASSRAGDYEQYF. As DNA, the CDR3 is TGCGCCAGCAGCCGAGCAGGGGACTACGAGCAGTACTTC.

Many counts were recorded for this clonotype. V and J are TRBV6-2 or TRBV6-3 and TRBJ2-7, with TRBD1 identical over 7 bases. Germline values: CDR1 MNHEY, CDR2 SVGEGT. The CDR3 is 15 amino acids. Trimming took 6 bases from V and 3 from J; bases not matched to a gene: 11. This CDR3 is CASSLQTGNLYEQYF. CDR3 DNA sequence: TGTGCCAGCAGCCTCCAGACAGGGAACCTCTACGAGCAGTACTTC.

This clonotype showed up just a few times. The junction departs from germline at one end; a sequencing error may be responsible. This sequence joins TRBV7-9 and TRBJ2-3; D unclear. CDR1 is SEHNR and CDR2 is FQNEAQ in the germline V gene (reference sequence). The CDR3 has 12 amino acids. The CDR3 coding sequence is TGTGCCAACAGCCAAGTCGGGGATACGCAGTATTTT. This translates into CANSQVGDTQYF. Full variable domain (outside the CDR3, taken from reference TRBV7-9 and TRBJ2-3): DTGVSQNPRHKITKRGQNVTFRCDPISEHNRLYWYRQTLGQGPEFLTYFQNEAQLEKSRLLSDRFSAERPKGSFSTLEIQRTEQGDSAMYLCANSQVGDTQYFGPGTRLTVL.

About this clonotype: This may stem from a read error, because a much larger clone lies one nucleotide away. The CDR3 DNA is TGTGCCAGCAGTGACGACGCGGCGGGGGCCAGCGTCCTGACTTTC. It encodes CASSDDAAGASVLTF. The V and J genes are TRBV2 and TRBJ2-6; the D gene is possibly TRBD2 (7 bases). The germline gives CDR1 SNHLY, CDR2 FYNNEI. The CDR3 totals 15 residues.